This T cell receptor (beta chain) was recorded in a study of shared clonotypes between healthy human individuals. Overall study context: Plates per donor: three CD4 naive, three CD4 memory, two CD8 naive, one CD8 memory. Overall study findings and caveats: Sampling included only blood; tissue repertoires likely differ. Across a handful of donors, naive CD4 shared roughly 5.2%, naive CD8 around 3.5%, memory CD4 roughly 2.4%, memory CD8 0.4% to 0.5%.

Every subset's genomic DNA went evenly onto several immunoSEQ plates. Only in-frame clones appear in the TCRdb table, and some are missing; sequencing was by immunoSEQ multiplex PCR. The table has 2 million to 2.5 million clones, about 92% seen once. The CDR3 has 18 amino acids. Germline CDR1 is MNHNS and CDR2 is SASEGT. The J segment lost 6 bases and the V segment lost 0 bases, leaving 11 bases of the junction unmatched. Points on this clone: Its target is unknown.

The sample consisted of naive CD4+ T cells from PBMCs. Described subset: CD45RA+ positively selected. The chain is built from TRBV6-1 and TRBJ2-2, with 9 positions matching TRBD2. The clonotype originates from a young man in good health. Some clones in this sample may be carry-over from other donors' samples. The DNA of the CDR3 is TGTGCCAGCAGTGAAGCGTGGTTAGGCGGGAGGGTAGCCGGGGAGCTGTTTTTT. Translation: CASSEAWLGGRVAGELFF.